The sequence of this T cell receptor (beta chain) was determined in a study of prognosis after radiotherapy for stage I lung cancer (dated by TCRdb to about 2021). The study in broad terms: Between April 2018 and early 2019, under 20 stage I NSCLC patients were enrolled in Nanjing, China. About 15 cases involved newly diagnosed primary stage I lung tumors, and 4 to 6 involved oligometastatic NSCLC subsequent to surgical resection of the primary tumor. Every patient was regarded as medically inoperable, because of comorbidities in some 12 cases and refusal of surgery in over five cases. Ages in the cohort of approximately 13 men and 6 women ranged from roughly 53 to 84 years, with a median of 74. On tumor histology, approximately 12 patients had adenocarcinoma and several had squamous cell carcinoma. Image-guided IMRT or VMAT was used to deliver SBRT in 3 to 5 fractions at a biologically effective dose of at least 100 Gy. In every patient, SBRT was given without any concurrent therapy. After SBRT, distant metastases developed in four of the 19 patients at a median of approximately seven months, while the remaining 15 patients had no significant progression. Peripheral blood TCR beta repertoires were profiled in stage I NSCLC patients before and after stereotactic body radiotherapy, and the study then linked these repertoires to distant failure. For each of the 20 or so patients, one blood sample was taken before SBRT and one after, so the study sequenced around 40 samples in total.

All patients had node-negative disease on CT and PET/CT, and none had a history of other malignancies or had previously received chemotherapy or radiotherapy. Roughly 6 milliliters of peripheral venous blood were drawn into EDTA tubes at each of two time points. Ficoll-Paque Plus density-gradient centrifugation was used to isolate PBMCs. Right after collection, samples were placed at -80 degrees C and kept there until analysis. Points on this clonotype: The antigen it recognizes is unknown. The sample holds no much larger clone one base away, and base qualities are not on file.

Two rounds of multiplex PCR on genomic DNA were used to amplify the TCR beta CDR3 region. In the first PCR round, primers specific to each TRBV and TRBJ gene were used, and the primer sequences were filed in Chinese patent CN105087789A. Universal primers were used in the second round of PCR. The Roche High Pure PCR Template Preparation Kit was used to extract genomic DNA from the frozen PBMCs. An Illumina HiSeq 3000 was used to sequence the libraries paired-end with 151 bp reads. The authors processed their data as follows. CutAdapt was used to remove raw reads lacking the multiplex PCR primer sequences. PEAR was used to merge high-quality paired reads into contigs. TRB V, D and J gene segments were assigned to each contig with MiXCR by alignment to reference sequences. CDR3 sequences were clustered by base quality and sequence similarity to remove sequencing errors. Shannon entropy normalized by the natural log of productive TCR sequence number was used as the measure of diversity. One minus Shannon entropy divided by the natural log of the number of unique clonotypes was used as the definition of clonality. The Youden index of ROC curves was used to select progression-free survival cut-offs for repertoire metrics, and analyses were performed in R 3.5.3. TCRdb cleaned the public reads at Q25 with fastp, built clones with MiXCR and kept in-frame beta chains. Rows with one shared CDR3 protein collapse into an entry with the most common genes and DNA. TCRdb assigned the V and J calls; the authors' analysis was not used. This sample is represented by about 24,000 distinct CDR3 sequences; around 36% of them were singletons. The ten largest clones represent 60% to 80% of the sample.

Relative to germline, V is missing 5 bases and J is missing 4 bases, with 8 bases of the junction outside any gene match. Including the terminal cysteine and phenylalanine, the CDR3 comprises 15 residues. Only the CDR3 part of the read is kept: 45 bases, read in frame from the first base. The germline V gene gives CDR1 as MDHEN and CDR2 as SYDVKM. Results the study describes overall, beyond this receptor: No adjustment for multiple comparisons was applied to any of the reported P values. Unique TCR clone counts fell after SBRT (median 10,088 before versus approximately 6,300 after; Wilcoxon paired P=0.011). Differences by metastasis status were reportedly seen in TRBV and TRBJ usage frequencies, involving two V genes at baseline and, after SBRT, eight to ten V genes and two J genes. No determination of tumor specificity was made for expanded TCR clones. The small cohort and short follow-up limited the study, so independent validation of the findings is needed. Post-SBRT Shannon entropy and its change from baseline were lower in patients who developed distant metastases; baseline Shannon entropy was not associated with metastases.

This sequence originates from a donor over 45 with non-small cell lung cancer. The sequence links TRBV28 to TRBJ2-5; 9 junctional bases match TRBD1. The material was PBMCs, obtained before or after stereotactic body radiation therapy (not recorded which). The CDR3 protein is CASSGISDRGETQYF. The DNA sequence follows: TGTGCCAGCAGTGGGATATCGGACAGGGGAGAGACCCAGTACTTC.